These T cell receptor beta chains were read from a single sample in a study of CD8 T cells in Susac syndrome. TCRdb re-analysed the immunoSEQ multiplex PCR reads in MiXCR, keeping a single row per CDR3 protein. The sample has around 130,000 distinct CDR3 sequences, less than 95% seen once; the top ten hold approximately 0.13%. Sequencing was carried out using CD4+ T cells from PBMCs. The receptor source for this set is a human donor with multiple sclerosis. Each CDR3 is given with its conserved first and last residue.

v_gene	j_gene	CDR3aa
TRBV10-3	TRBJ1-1	CAISEGAEAFF
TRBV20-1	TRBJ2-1	CSAYAGTGNYNEQFF
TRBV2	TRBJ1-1	CASRTLQGTEAFF
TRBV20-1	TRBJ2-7	CSAGPGGSEYF
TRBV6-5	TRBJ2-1	CASRRGTSGKNEQFF
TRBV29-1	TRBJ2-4	CSALDREKNIQYF
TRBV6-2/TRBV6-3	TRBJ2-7	CASMSGVKSYEQYF
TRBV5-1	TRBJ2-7	CASSKSGRADEQYF
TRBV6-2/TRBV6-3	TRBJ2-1	CASSPSRRPNEQFF
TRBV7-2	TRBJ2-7	CASSLVETYEQYF
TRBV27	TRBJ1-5	CASSLSAGRQPQHF
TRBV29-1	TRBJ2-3	CRAGTGVKDTQYF
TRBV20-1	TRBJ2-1	CSARRVSSYNEQFF
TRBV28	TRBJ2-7	CASRKQGAPYEQYF
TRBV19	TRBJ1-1	CASSSQGQGNTEAFF
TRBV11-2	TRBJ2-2	CASSSYISTGELFF
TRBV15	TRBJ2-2	CATSSLGTRNTGELFF
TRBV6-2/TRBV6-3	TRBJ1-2	CASSYIREVGGYTF
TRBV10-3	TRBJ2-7	CAIKRQAEQYF
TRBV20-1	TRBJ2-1	CSAKRENNEQFF
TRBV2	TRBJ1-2	CASRPGTGQGGYTF
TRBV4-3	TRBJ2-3	CASSQAPGAGTDTQYF
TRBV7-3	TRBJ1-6	CASSLLGSDNSPLHF
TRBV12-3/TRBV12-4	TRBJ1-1	CASTRQGNTEAFF
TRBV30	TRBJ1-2	CACHYQGGYTF
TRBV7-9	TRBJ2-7	CASSSLDRGYEQYF
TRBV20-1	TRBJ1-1	CSARVPSGNTEAFF
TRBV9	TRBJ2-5	CASSPDRPQETQYF
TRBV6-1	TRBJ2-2	CASGRGGNTGELFF